This TCR beta chain was found in a study of shared clonotypes between healthy human individuals. Data came from immunoSEQ multiplex PCR; TCRdb stores just in-frame clones and leaves some out. The profile shows roughly 2.4 million clones, 90% to 96% of them singletons. The V end was cut by 1 base, the J end by 0 bases, with 13 bases between. The CDR3 length is 16 residues. Per germline, CDR1 MDHEN and CDR2 SYDVKM. The TCR sequence derives from a man in his late teens or twenties in good health. The chain couples TRBV28 to TRBJ2-7, with D perhaps TRBD1 (5 bases). The material sequenced was naive CD4+ T cells sorted from blood. Subset meaning: CD45RA+ positively selected. The CDR3 nucleotides read TGTGCCAGCAGTTTATTTCCAGGGATGGGCTCCTACGAGCAGTACTTC. This translates into CASSLFPGMGSYEQYF.